This T cell receptor (beta chain) was identified during a study of T cells in Graves' hyperthyroidism and ophthalmopathy. General study points: Most thyroid clonotypes expanded above 0.001 were also detected in blood.

The CDR3 loop spans 14 amino acids. Germline V gene lookup returns CDR1 DFQATT and CDR2 SNEGSKA (reference sequence). V dropped 4 bases and J dropped 0 bases, with 12 bases sitting between them. This clonotype was recorded many times. What it binds is not known. It was RNA transcripts that yielded the amplified TCR beta CDR3 regions. The HTBI primer set served for first-round RT-PCR of the TCR CDR3. TCRdb independently ran MiXCR on the multiplex PCR reads; one entry per CDR3 protein. The sample shows 150,000 to 200,000 distinct CDR3 sequences, just under 9.5% of them seen only once. Patients aged 18 to 65 had newly diagnosed hyperthyroidism that had lasted under 2 months. Uncontrolled infection, other autoimmune disease, pregnancy or lactation barred patients from enrollment.

The source material was blood. The chain employs TRBV20-1 and TRBJ2-5; TRBD1 might be the D (6 bases). The receptor was isolated from a woman between 18 and 29 years old with Graves' hyperthyroidism that later progressed to Graves' ophthalmopathy. CDR3 region: CSATTTGYQETQYF. CDR3 in DNA: TGCAGTGCTACAACCACAGGGTACCAAGAGACCCAGTACTTC.